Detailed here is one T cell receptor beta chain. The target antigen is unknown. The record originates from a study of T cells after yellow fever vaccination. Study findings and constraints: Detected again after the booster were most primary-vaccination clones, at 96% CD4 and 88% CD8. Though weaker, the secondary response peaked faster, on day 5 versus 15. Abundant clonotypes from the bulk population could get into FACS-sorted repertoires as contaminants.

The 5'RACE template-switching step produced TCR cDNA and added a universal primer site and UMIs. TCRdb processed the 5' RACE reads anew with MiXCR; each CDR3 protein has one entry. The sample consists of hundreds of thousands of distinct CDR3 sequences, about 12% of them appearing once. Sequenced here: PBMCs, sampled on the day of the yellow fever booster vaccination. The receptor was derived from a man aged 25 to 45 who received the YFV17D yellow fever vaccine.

The CDR3 DNA follows: TGCGCCAGCAGTGCAGACTTGTCGAACACCGGGGAGCTGTTTTTT. This codes for CASSADLSNTGELFF. The chain is built from TRBV10-1 and TRBJ2-2; D gene unclear. CDR1 is WNHNN and CDR2 is SYGVQD in the germline V gene (reference sequence). V shed 4 bases and J shed 0 bases, with 9 bases lying between them. This CDR3 spans 15 amino acids.